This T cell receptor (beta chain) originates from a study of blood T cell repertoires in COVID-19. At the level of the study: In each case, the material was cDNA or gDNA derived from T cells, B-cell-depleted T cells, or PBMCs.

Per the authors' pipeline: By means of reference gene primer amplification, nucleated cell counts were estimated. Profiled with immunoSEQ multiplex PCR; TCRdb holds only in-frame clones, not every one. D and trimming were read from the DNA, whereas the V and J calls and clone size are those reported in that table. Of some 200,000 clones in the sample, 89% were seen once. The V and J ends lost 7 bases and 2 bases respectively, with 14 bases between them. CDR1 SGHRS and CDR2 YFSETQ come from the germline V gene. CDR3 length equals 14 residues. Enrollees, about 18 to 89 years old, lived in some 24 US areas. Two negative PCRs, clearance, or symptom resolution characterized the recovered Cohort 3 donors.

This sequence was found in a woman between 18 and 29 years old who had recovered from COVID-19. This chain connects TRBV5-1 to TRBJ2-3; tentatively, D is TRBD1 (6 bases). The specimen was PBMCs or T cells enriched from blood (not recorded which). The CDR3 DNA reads TGCGCCAGCGCCCTCGGACAGTCCACAGATACGCAGTATTTT. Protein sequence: CASALGQSTDTQYF. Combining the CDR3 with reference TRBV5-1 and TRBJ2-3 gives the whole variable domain KAGVTQTPRYLIKTRGQQVTLSCSPISGHRSVSWYQQTPGQGLQFLFEYFSETQRNKGNFPGRFSGRQFSNSRSEMNVSTLELGDSALYLCASALGQSTDTQYFGPGTRLTVL.